The clone carrying this TCR beta chain has ten or more counts. Germline V gives CDR1 SNHLY, CDR2 FYNNEI. The CDR3 length is 14 residues. V lost 7 bases to trimming and J lost 3 bases; unmatched junction nucleotides: 9. The source material, RNA transcripts, was used to amplify TCR beta CDR3 regions. HTBI primers were the set used in a first-round RT-PCR of the TCR CDR3. One entry per CDR3 protein results from TCRdb running MiXCR on the multiplex PCR reads. The sample consists of about 360,000 distinct CDR3 sequences, 15% to 18% of them appearing once. The source of the sample is a study of T cells in Graves' hyperthyroidism and ophthalmopathy.

Material: blood. The V and J genes are TRBV2 and TRBJ2-7; 7 nucleotides agree with TRBD2. This TCR derives from a woman aged 18-29 years with Graves' hyperthyroidism that later progressed to Graves' ophthalmopathy. The CDR3 nucleotides are TGTGCCAGCAACACGGGAAGCGGGATCTACGAGCAGTACTTC. It yields the protein CASNTGSGIYEQYF.